The T cell receptor (beta chain) described here comes from a study of cytomegalovirus exposure and HLA in healthy donors. This CDR3 has 23 amino acids. Losses at the gene ends were 3 bases for V and 4 bases for J; bases not matched to a gene: 21. Germline assignment: CDR1 LNHNV and CDR2 YYDKDF (reference sequence). Study-wide results and limits: A list of 164 TCR beta chains associated with cytomegalovirus was given. In an earlier analysis, productive rearrangement rates for most beta V segments clustered near 87% or 30%. High sensitivity and specificity were reportedly achieved when the classifier diagnosed cytomegalovirus status.

In this sample, this clone turned up once. Its antigen is not identified. The study ran its PCR with 60 Vbeta and 13 Jbeta primers. Libraries were prepared by immunoSEQ multiplex PCR; TCRdb keeps only in-frame clonotypes and omits some of them. The sample gives about 160,000 clones, about four fifths of which show up once; approximately 1.6% is in the top ten. The chain is built from TRBV15 and TRBJ2-2; 15 bases match TRBD2. The sequencing sample was made of PBMCs. The origin of this receptor is a girl aged 10 to 17 in good health and CMV-seropositive. CDR3 sequence: CATSSSVIRGTSGRTASTGELFF. In DNA form, the CDR3 reads TGTGCCACCAGCAGTTCCGTAATCCGTGGGACTAGCGGGAGGACCGCGTCCACCGGGGAGCTGTTTTTT.